A single sample gave rise to the 20 T cell receptor beta chains below, sequenced in a study of T cell repertoires in aging, cancer and after chemotherapy. Peripheral blood genomic DNA, not sorted cells or RNA, was the template. Multiplex touch-down PCR with TRB-A/B primers amplified rearranged V-D-J TRB sequences. TCRdb fed the multiplex PCR reads into MiXCR, producing one record per CDR3 protein. The top ten hold around 5.5% of the sample, which has almost 2,500 distinct CDR3 sequences, about 26% seen once. The sample consisted of blood. Receptors originate from a human donor in good health.

With respect to this clonotype: The junction differs from germline at one of its ends, possibly a read error. The chain employs TRBV2 and TRBJ1-2, with TRBD1 identical over 7 bases. Germline CDR1 SNHLY, CDR2 FYNNEI. The CDR3 has 14 amino acids. In nucleotides, the CDR3 is TGTGCCAGCAGTGAGGGGACAGTTAACTATAGCTACACCTTC. It codes for CASSEGTVNYSYTF. The complete variable domain, with remaining parts taken from reference TRBV2 and TRBJ1-2, reads EPEVTQTPSHQVTQMGQEVILRCVPISNHLYFYWYRQILGQKVEFLVSFYNNEISEKSEIFDDQFSVERPDGSNFTLKIRSTKLEDSAMYFCASSEGTVNYSYTFGSGTRLTVV.

V usage is TRBV4-3 and J usage is TRBJ2-7; tentatively, D is TRBD2 (6 bases). CDR1 and CDR2 from the germline V gene are LGHNA and YSLEER. This CDR3 spans 16 amino acids. Deletions cut 0 bases from V and 2 bases from J, with 14 bases between. This chain's CDR3 is CASSQEGREATYEQYF. CDR3 coding DNA: TGCGCCAGCAGCCAAGAGGGCAGGGAGGCGACCTACGAGCAGTACTTC.

This chain connects TRBV7-2 to TRBJ1-2; 7 bases map to TRBD1. Germline V gives CDR1 SGHTA, CDR2 FQGNSA. CDR3 length equals 14 residues. Trimming at V came to 6 bases and at J to 3 bases, leaving 7 bases not matched to a gene. The DNA of the CDR3 is TGTGCCAGCAGTAGGGACAGAACGGACTATGGCTACACCTTC. Its translation is CASSRDRTDYGYTF.

This clonotype qualifies as large. The rearrangement joins TRBV12-3 or TRBV12-4 to TRBJ2-4; 11 bases match TRBD1. J lost 5 bases, V lost 10 bases, and 13 bases had no gene match. This CDR3 spans 16 amino acids. CDR3 residues: CATLEGPGQGENIQYF. CDR3 sequence (DNA): TGTGCCACCTTAGAAGGGCCGGGACAGGGGGAAAACATTCAGTACTTC.

As for this clonotype: A much larger clone is a single base away; this may be a read error. The CDR3, as DNA: TGTGCCAGTATTATAGGGGACTACAATGAGCAGTTCTTC. This gives the protein CASIIGDYNEQFF. The V call is TRBV19, the J call TRBJ2-1; a weak D match, TRBD1 (5 bases). The CDR3 is 13 amino acids. Looked up from germline, CDR1 is LNHDA and CDR2 is SQIVND (reference sequence).

The chain uses TRBV7-9 and TRBJ2-5; D remains unclear. This CDR3 has 13 amino acids. Germline-derived CDR1 and CDR2 are SEHNR and FQNEAQ (reference sequence). The V end was cut by 4 bases, the J end by 5 bases, with 11 bases between. CDR3 residues: CASSYESVETQYF. The CDR3 coding sequence is TGTGCCAGCAGCTACGAGTCGGTCGAGACCCAGTACTTC.

This clonotype is large in the sample. The conserved phenylalanine or tryptophan is not found at the CDR3 terminus, so this likely reflects a read error. The DNA is left out, because the CDR3 cannot be placed on it with certainty; the CDR3 is given as TCRdb lists it. V usage is TRBV4-3 and J usage is TRBJ1-2; the table's D call of TRBD1 was not tested on the DNA. The V gene's germline CDR1 is LGHNA and CDR2 YSLEER. The CDR3 length is 15 residues, termini included. Here the CDR3 reads CASSQVVRSGTSLQI.

The V call is TRBV18, the J call TRBJ1-5, with 7 bases aligning to TRBD1. Germline CDR1 is KGHSH and CDR2 is LQKENI. The ends lost 4 bases at V and 6 bases at J; junction bases unmatched: 12. This CDR3 comprises 16 residues. The DNA of the CDR3 is TGTGCCAGCTCACTATCCGGACAGGAGTGGAGTCAGCCCCAGCATTTT. Amino acid sequence: CASSLSGQEWSQPQHF.

The chain recombines TRBV11-2 with TRBJ2-5; 10 bases are shared with TRBD1. Germline CDR1 is SGHAT and CDR2 is FQNNGV. CDR3 length: 16 residues. Germline trimming cut 0 bases from V and 5 bases from J; bases unmatched to any gene: 6. CDR3 DNA: TGTGCCAGCAGCTTAGACCGACAGGGGGCGCATGAGACCCAGTACTTC. Translated, it gives CASSLDRQGAHETQYF.

A note on this clonotype: The DNA is omitted, as the CDR3 cannot be located on it reliably, and the CDR3 follows TCRdb's listing. The V and J genes are TRBV5-4 and TRBJ1-1. Germline values: CDR1 SGHNT, CDR2 YYREEE (reference sequence). The CDR3 region is 16 residues in length, termini included. The CDR3 loop is CSSSLQFAAGNLVPFF.

With respect to this clonotype: A much larger clone lies a single base off, so this may be a read error. The chain combines TRBV30 with TRBJ2-3, with D tentatively TRBD1 (6 bases). The germline V gene has CDR1 GTSNPN and CDR2 SVGIG (reference sequence). The CDR3 spans 17 residues. The ends were cut back, 0 bases at V and 0 bases at J, with 16 bases in the middle. The CDR3 sequence: CAWSVGITGSSTDTQYF. The CDR3 DNA reads TGTGCCTGGAGTGTAGGTATAACAGGGTCAAGCACAGATACGCAGTATTTT.

By share, this clonotype ranks as medium-sized (0.01 to 0.1%). The chain uses TRBV7-9 and TRBJ1-4; D is perhaps TRBD1 (5 bases). Germline values: CDR1 SEHNR, CDR2 FQNEAQ (reference sequence). With 5 bases removed from V and 7 bases from J, the gap between germline ends came to 20 bases. The CDR3 loop spans 16 amino acids. The CDR3 DNA reads as TGTGCCAGCAGCCCCGTAACGAGGGGACTCGGTGAAAAACTGTTTTTT. Translating it yields CASSPVTRGLGEKLFF.

The chain uses TRBV5-5 and TRBJ2-1, with D uncertain. Between the trimmed V and J ends, which lost 5 bases and 6 bases, there was a span of 12 bases. CDR1 and CDR2 from the germline V gene are SGHKS and YYEKEE (reference sequence). This CDR3 region has 13 residues. In DNA form, the CDR3 reads TGTGCCAGCAGTTTTGGACCACCCAATGAGCAGTTCTTC. Translated, it gives CASSFGPPNEQFF.

By share, this clonotype ranks as medium-sized (0.01 to 0.1%). V and J are TRBV7-9 and TRBJ2-1; 11 bases are a match to TRBD2. The trim removed 6 bases at V and 2 bases at J, leaving 9 bases unmatched. This CDR3 comprises 17 residues. CDR1 and CDR2 (germline): SEHNR, FQNEAQ (reference sequence). This chain's CDR3 is CASRDSGGAGAYNEQFF. Written as DNA, the CDR3 is TGTGCCAGCAGGGATAGCGGGGGGGCTGGGGCCTACAATGAGCAGTTCTTC.

This clonotype is judged medium-sized. The chain links TRBV7-3 to TRBJ2-2; the D gene could be TRBD1 or TRBD2 (6 bases each). V lost 9 bases and J lost 9, with 29 bases in between. Germline values: CDR1 SGHTA, CDR2 FQGTGA. The CDR3 length is 17 residues. Here the CDR3 reads CASSLGRGRQNMRELFF. In nucleotides, the CDR3 is TGTGCCAGTTCTCTAGGACGGGGGCGACAGAACATGAGGGAGCTGTTTTTT.

By share of the sample, this clonotype is medium-sized. The rearrangement links TRBV19 to TRBJ2-1; a possible D gene is TRBD1 (6 bases). In germline, CDR1 is LNHDA, CDR2 SQIVND (reference sequence). There are 11 residues in the CDR3. The V gene lost 5 bases and the J gene lost 12 bases, with 11 bases spanning the gap. The CDR3 spells CASSLGAGQFF. DNA for the CDR3: TGTGCCAGTAGTTTGGGGGCCGGGCAGTTCTTC.

The rearrangement links TRBV7-2 to TRBJ2-1; D is possibly TRBD2 (7 bases). The CDR3 contains 17 residues. Between the trimmed V and J ends, which lost 5 bases and 5 bases, there was a span of 22 bases. Germline CDR1 SGHTA, CDR2 FQGNSA. The CDR3 DNA is TGTGCCAGCAGCCCACATGGGGGGCGGGGGCTCAACAATGAGCAGTTCTTC. This translates into CASSPHGGRGLNNEQFF.

V gene TRBV12-3 or TRBV12-4 combines with J gene TRBJ2-1, with 9 bases identical to TRBD2. CDR3 length equals 18 residues. With 6 bases clipped from V and 4 bases from J, the junction kept 16 bases outside the gene matches. The CDR3 DNA follows: TGTGCCAGCAGGCCAGGACTAGCGTTGGCCTACCTTTACAATGAGCAGTTCTTC. Translation: CASRPGLALAYLYNEQFF.

As regards this clonotype: A read error is possible here, since a much larger clone lies one base away. This rearrangement joins TRBV6-1 to TRBJ2-1; 8 bases line up with TRBD2. J lost 7 bases, V lost 7 bases, and 9 bases had no gene match. CDR3 length: 14 residues. Germline CDR1 MNHNS, CDR2 SASEGT. In DNA form, the CDR3 reads TGTGCCAGCATTTACTCGGGGGGGGGGAATGAGCAGTTCTTC. Amino acids: CASIYSGGGNEQFF.

In this sample, this clonotype is medium-sized (0.01 to 0.1%). The CDR3 loop is CASSPALGLYGYTF. The CDR3, as DNA: TGTGCCAGCAGCCCCGCTCTAGGGCTTTATGGCTACACCTTC. This chain connects TRBV6-2 or TRBV6-3 to TRBJ1-2; D remains ambiguous. CDR1 is MNHEY and CDR2 is SVGEGT in the germline V gene. V was pared by 6 bases and J by 5 bases, with 16 bases between. The CDR3 contains 14 residues.